This entry describes one T cell receptor (beta chain). Its specificity is not known. The data were obtained in a study of OX40 agonist ivuxolimab in advanced cancers. Overall study findings and caveats: Expanded peripheral T-cell antigen specificity went undetermined.

Produced via immunoSEQ multiplex PCR; TCRdb's table is partial and in-frame only. In the table there are nearly 85,000 clones, around 85% of which are singletons. Here the sequenced sample was CD4+ or CD8+ T cells sorted from blood, taken in a trial of the OX40 agonist ivuxolimab. The receptor was derived from an adult with an advanced solid tumor such as melanoma, head and neck, liver or kidney cancer.

CDR3 protein: CAISESGQDIQYF. The CDR3 DNA reads as TGTGCCATCAGTGAGTCGGGTCAGGACATTCAGTACTTC. The chain links TRBV10-3 to TRBJ2-4; D gene unclear. Trimming stripped 0 bases from V and 8 bases from J, with 8 bases between. From germline, CDR1 is ENHRY and CDR2 SYGVKD. The CDR3 consists of 13 residues.